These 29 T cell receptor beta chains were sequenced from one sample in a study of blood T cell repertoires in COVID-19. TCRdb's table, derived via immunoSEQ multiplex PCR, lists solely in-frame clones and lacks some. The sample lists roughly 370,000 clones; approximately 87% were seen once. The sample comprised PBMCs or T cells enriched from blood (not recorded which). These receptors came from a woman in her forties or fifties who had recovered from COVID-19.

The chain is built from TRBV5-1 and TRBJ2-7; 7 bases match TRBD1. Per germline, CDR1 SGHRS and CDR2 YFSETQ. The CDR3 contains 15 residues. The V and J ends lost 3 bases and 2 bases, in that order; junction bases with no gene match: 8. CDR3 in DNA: TGCGCCAGCAGCTCAGGGACAGCTAGAACCTACGAGCAGTACTTC. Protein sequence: CASSSGTARTYEQYF.

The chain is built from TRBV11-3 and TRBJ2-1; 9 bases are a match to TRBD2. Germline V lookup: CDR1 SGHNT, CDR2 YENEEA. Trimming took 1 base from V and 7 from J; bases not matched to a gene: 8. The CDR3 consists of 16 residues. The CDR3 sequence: CASSLGGSGGRNEQFF. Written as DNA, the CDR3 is TGTGCCAGCAGCTTAGGAGGTAGCGGGGGAAGAAATGAGCAGTTCTTC.

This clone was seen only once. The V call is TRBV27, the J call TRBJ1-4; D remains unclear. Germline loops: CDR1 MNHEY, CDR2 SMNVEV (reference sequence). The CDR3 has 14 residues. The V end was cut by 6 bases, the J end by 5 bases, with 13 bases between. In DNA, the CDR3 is TGTGCCAGCAGCTCCTTGGTACAAAATGAAAAACTGTTTTTT. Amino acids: CASSSLVQNEKLFF.

CDR3 protein: CAIVDKENTEAFF. The CDR3 nucleotides are TGTGCCATCGTAGACAAGGAGAACACTGAAGCTTTCTTT. The chain links TRBV10-3 to TRBJ1-1; no firm D call. This CDR3 has 13 residues. Trimming left V 8 bases short and J 1 base short, with 11 bases between. The V gene's germline CDR1 is ENHRY and CDR2 SYGVKD.

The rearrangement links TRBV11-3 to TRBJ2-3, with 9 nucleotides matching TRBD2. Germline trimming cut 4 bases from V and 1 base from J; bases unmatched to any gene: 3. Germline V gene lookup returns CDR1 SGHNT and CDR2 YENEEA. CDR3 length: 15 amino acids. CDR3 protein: CASSSTSGRTDTQYF. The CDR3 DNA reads TGTGCCAGCAGCTCGACTAGCGGTCGCACAGATACGCAGTATTTT.

CDR3 in amino acids: CASSSARNTEAFF. Written as DNA, the CDR3 is TGTGCCAGCAGTTCCGCCAGGAACACTGAAGCTTTCTTT. V is TRBV27 and J is TRBJ1-1; D gene ambiguous. The CDR3 has 13 residues. Germline V CDR1 and CDR2: MNHEY, SMNVEV (reference sequence). Trimming cost V 4 bases and J 1 base, with 7 bases left between them.

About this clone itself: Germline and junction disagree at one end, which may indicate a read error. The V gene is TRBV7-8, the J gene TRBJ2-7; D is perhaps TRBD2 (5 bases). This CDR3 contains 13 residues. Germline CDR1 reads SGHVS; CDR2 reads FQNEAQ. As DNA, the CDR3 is TGTGCCAGCAGCCGTGACTACGCCTACGAGCAGTCCTTC. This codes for CASSRDYAYEQSF.

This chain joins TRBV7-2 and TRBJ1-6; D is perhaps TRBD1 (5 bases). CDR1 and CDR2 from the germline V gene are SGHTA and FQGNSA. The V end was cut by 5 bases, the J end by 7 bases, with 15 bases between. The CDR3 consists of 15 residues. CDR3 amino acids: CASSRGHIKNSPLHF. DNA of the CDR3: TGTGCCAGCAGCCGCGGACATATCAAGAATTCACCCCTCCACTTT.

For the CDR3, the DNA is TGTGCCAGCAGTTTAAGACTCTACTATGGCTACACCTTC. This gives the protein CASSLRLYYGYTF. The chain uses TRBV28 and TRBJ1-2; D uncertain. The CDR3 has 13 amino acids. V was cut by 2 bases and J by 3 bases, with 7 bases left in between. The V gene's germline CDR1 is MDHEN and CDR2 SYDVKM.

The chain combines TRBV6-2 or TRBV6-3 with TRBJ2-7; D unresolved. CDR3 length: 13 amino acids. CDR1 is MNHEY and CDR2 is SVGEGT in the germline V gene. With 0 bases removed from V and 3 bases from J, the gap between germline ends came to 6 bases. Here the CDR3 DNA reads TGTGCCAGCAGTTACTCTACAGACTACGAGCAGTACTTC. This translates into CASSYSTDYEQYF.

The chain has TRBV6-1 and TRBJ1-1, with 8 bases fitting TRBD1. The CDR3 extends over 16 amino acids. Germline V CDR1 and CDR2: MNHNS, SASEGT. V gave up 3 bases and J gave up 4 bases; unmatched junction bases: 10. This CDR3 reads CASSDGQGILGTEAFF. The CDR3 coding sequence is TGTGCCAGCAGTGACGGACAGGGAATATTGGGCACTGAAGCTTTCTTT.

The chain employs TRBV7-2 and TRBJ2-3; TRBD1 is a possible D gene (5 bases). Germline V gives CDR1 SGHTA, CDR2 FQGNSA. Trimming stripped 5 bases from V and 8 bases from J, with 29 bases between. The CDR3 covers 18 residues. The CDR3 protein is CASSPSTISGRSSLTQYF. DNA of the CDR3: TGTGCCAGCAGCCCTTCAACCATATCAGGGCGATCTTCTCTTACGCAGTATTTT.

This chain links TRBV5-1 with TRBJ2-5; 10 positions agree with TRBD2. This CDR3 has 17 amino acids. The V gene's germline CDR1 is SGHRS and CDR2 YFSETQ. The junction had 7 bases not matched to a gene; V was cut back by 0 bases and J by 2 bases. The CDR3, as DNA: TGCGCCAGCAGCTTGGCCTTAGCGGGGGGCCTGCAAGAGACCCAGTACTTC. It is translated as CASSLALAGGLQETQYF.

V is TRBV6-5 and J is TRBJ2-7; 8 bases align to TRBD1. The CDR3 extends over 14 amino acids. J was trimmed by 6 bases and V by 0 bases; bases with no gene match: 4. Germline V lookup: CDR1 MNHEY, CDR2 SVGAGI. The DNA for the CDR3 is TGTGCCAGCAGTTACTCGCAGGGGGCTATCGAGCAGTACTTC. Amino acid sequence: CASSYSQGAIEQYF.

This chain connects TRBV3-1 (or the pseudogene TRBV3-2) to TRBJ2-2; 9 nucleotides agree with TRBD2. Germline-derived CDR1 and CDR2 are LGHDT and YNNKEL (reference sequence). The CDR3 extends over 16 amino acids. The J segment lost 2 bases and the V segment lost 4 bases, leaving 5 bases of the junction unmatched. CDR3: CASSRPSGDNTGELFF. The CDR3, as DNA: TGTGCCAGCAGCCGACCTAGCGGGGATAACACCGGGGAGCTGTTTTTT.

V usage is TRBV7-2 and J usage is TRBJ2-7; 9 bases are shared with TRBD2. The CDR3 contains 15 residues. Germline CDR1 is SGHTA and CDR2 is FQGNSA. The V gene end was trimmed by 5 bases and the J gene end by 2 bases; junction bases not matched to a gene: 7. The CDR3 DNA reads TGTGCCAGCAGCCAAGGGCTAGCGGGGACCTACGAGCAGTACTTC. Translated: CASSQGLAGTYEQYF.

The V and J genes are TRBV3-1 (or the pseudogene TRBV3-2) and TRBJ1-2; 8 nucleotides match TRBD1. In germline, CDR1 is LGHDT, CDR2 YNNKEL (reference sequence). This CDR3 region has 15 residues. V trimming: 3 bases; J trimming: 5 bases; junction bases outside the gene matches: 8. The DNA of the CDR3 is TGTGCCAGCAGCCATGAGACAGGGGTGTTATATGGCTACACCTTC. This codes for CASSHETGVLYGYTF.

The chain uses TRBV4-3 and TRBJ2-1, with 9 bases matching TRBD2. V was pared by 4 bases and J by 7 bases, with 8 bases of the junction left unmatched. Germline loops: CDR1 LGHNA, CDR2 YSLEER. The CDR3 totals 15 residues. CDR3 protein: CASSRGVAGVNEQFF. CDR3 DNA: TGCGCCAGCAGCCGGGGAGTAGCGGGGGTAAATGAGCAGTTCTTC.

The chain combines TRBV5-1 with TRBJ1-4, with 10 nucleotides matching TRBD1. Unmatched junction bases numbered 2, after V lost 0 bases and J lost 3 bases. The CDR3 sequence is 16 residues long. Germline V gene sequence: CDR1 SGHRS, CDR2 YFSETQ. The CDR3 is CASSLAGTGANEKLFF. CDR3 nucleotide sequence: TGCGCCAGCAGCTTGGCCGGGACAGGGGCTAATGAAAAACTGTTTTTT. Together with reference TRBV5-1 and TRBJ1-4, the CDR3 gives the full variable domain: KAGVTQTPRYLIKTRGQQVTLSCSPISGHRSVSWYQQTPGQGLQFLFEYFSETQRNKGNFPGRFSGRQFSNSRSEMNVSTLELGDSALYLCASSLAGTGANEKLFFGSGTQLSVL.

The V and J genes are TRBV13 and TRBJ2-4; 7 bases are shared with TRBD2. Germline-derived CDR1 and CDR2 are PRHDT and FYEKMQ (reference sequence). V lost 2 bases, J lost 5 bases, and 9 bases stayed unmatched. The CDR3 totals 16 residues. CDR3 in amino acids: CASSLRGGGFENIQYF. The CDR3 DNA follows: TGTGCCAGCAGCTTACGCGGGGGAGGATTTGAAAACATTCAGTACTTC.

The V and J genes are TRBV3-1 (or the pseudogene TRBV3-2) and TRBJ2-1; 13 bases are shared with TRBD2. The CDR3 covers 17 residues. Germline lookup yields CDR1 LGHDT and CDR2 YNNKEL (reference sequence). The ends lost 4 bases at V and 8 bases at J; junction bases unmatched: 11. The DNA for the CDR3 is TGTGCCAGCAGCCGACAGAAACCAGGACTAGCGGGGGATGAGCAGTTCTTC. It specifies CASSRQKPGLAGDEQFF.

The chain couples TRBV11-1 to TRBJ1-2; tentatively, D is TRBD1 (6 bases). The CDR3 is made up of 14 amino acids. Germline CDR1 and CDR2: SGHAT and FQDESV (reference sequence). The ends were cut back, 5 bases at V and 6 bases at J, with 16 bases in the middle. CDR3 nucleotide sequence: TGTGCCAGCAGCCCTTCGGCGGGGGCCCATGGCTACACCTTC. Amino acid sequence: CASSPSAGAHGYTF.

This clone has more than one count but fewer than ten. CDR3 residues: CASSNTPANRRLLKYGYTF. In DNA, the CDR3 is TGTGCCAGCAGTAATACCCCCGCGAACAGGCGCCTTTTGAAGTATGGCTACACCTTC. V and J are TRBV27 and TRBJ1-2; D may be TRBD1 (5 bases). Trimming took off 5 bases at V and 5 bases at J, with 30 bases between the two ends. The length of the CDR3 is 19 residues. CDR1 and CDR2 (germline): MNHEY, SMNVEV (reference sequence).

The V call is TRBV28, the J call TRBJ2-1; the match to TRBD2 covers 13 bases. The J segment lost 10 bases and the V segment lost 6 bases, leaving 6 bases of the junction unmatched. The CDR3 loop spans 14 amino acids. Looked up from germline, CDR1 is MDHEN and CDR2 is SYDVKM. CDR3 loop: CASSHGLAGDEQFF. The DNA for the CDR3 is TGTGCCAGCAGCCACGGACTAGCGGGGGACGAGCAGTTCTTC.

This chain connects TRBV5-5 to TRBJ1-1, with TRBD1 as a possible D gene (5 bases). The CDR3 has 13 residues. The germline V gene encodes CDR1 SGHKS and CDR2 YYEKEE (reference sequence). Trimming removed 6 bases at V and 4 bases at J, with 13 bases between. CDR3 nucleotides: TGTGCCAGCACCACCATCCAGGGCACTGAAGCTTTCTTT. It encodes CASTTIQGTEAFF. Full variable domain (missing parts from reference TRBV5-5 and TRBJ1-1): DAGVTQSPTHLIKTRGQQVTLRCSPISGHKSVSWYQQVLGQGPQFIFQYYEKEERGRGNFPDRFSARQFPNYSSELNVNALLLGDSALYLCASTTIQGTEAFFGQGTRLTVV.

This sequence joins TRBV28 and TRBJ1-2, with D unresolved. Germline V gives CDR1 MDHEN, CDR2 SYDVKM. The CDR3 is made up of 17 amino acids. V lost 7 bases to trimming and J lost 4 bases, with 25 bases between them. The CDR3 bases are TGTGCCAGCAACGGCCTCCGCGACACCAAGAGGGCCTATGGCTACACCTTC. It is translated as CASNGLRDTKRAYGYTF.

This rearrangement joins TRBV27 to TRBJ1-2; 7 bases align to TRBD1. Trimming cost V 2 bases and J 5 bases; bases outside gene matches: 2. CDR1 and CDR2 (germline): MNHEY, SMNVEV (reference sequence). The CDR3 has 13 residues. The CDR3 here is CASSLRGLYGYTF. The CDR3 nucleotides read TGTGCCAGCAGTTTAAGGGGGCTTTATGGCTACACCTTC.

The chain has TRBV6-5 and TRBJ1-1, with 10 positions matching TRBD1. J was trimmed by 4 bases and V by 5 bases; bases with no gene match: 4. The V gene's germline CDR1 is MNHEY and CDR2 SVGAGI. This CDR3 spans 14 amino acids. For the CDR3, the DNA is TGTGCCAGCAGTACGACAGGGGGCCGCACTGAAGCTTTCTTT. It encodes CASSTTGGRTEAFF.

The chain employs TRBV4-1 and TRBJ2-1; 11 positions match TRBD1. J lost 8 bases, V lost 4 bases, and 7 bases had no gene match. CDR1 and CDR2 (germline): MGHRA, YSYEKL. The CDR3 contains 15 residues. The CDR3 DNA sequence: TGCGCCAGCAGCCCTGGGACAGGGGGGTTAGATGAGCAGTTCTTC. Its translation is CASSPGTGGLDEQFF.